This T cell receptor (beta chain) was recovered during a study of T-cell reconstitution after alpha-beta-depleted transplantation in children (dated by TCRdb to about 2016). Study-level background: Using TCR repertoire profiling, the study quantitatively followed how T-cell immune reconstitution unfolded in children after TCRalphabeta/CD19-depleted allogeneic hematopoietic cell transplantation.

CDR1 is given as SQVTM and CDR2 as ANQGSEA, both from the germline V gene. The germline ends are 15 bases apart after V is trimmed by 5 bases and J by 4 bases. Counted from cysteine to phenylalanine, this CDR3 has 14 amino acids. This entry keeps only the CDR3 DNA: 42 bases, framed from base 1. The treatment or condition label for this specimen denotes: allogeneic hematopoietic cell transplantation with graft depleted of TCRalphabeta T cells and CD19 B cells. The transplant recipients were children given TCRalphabeta/CD19-depleted allogeneic hematopoietic cell grafts. Libraries were constructed by PCR. TCRdb names Illumina HiSeq 2500 as the instrument used. TCR libraries were prepared with molecular barcoding, using unique molecular identifiers to normalize TCRbeta repertoire quantification. The public sequencing data were trimmed at Q25 with fastp and processed into clonotypes with MiXCR by TCRdb, which kept only in-frame beta chains. Duplicate CDR3 protein sequences are folded into a single record with the most common DNA and genes. Recorded for this sample are a few hundred thousand distinct CDR3 sequences; 20% to 30% of them occurred a single time. 11% of the sample is in the top ten clones.

General findings and caveats noted by the study authors: The frequencies of hyperexpanded clones fell over the following months, and after one year, T-cell counts and TCRbeta diversity were mostly attributed to newly produced T cells. In some patients, the high TCRbeta diversity seen at day 60 was put down to recipient T cells and intrathymic progenitors that had survived conditioning. The apparently early recovery of alphabetaT-cell counts about two months after transplant reportedly depended on only several hundred rapidly expanded clones that came from non-depleted graft cells.

A remark on this clonotype: It has no known antigen specificity. No base quality values were provided; no much bigger clone lies one nucleotide off.

The sequencing here drew on PBMCs, mostly from graft donor cells, taken 180 days after TCRalphabeta/CD19-depleted stem cell transplant. This TCR came from a male patient younger than 18 who had a stem cell transplant for acute lymphoblastic leukemia, so the T cells may come from the graft donor. The rearranged chain carries TRBV29-1 and TRBJ2-1; the D gene assignment is ambiguous. Read as DNA, the sequence is TGCAGCGTTTGGAACACCTTACTATACAATGAGCAGTTCTTC. Its protein is CSVWNTLLYNEQFF.